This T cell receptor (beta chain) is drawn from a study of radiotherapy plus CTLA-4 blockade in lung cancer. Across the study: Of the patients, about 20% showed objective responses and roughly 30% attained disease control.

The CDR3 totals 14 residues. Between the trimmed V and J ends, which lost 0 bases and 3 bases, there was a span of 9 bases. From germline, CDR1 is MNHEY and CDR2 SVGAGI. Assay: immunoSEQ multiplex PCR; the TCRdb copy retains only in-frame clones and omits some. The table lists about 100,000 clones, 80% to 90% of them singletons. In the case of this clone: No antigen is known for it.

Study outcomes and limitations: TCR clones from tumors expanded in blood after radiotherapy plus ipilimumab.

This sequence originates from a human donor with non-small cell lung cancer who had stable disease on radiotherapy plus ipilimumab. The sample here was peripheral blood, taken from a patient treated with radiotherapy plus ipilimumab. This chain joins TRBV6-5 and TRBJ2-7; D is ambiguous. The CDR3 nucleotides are TGTGCCAGCAGTTACTCCATCCTATTCTACGAGCAGTACTTC. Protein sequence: CASSYSILFYEQYF.